These T cell receptor beta chains were read from a single sample in a study of cytomegalovirus exposure and HLA in healthy donors. Produced via immunoSEQ multiplex PCR; TCRdb's table is partial and in-frame only. The sample includes about 160,000 clones, around 90% of them seen just once. Sequencing used PBMCs. These receptors all stem from a man between 18 and 35 years old in good health and CMV-seronegative. CDR3s include the opening cysteine and the closing phenylalanine or tryptophan. A D gene is named only where the DNA matches it firmly. Size tells how often a clone was seen (once, few, many) or the class of an expanded clone, and some rows leave it out.

V: TRBV5-1
J: TRBJ1-5
size: .
D: .
CDR3: CASSLQGLSNQPQHF
DNA: TGCGCCAGCAGCTTACAGGGCTTGAGCAATCAGCCCCAGCATTTT

V: TRBV7-2
J: TRBJ2-1
size: .
D: TRBD2
CDR3: CASSFRPTTSGRADEQFF
DNA: TGTGCCAGCAGCTTCCGCCCAACGACTAGCGGGAGAGCGGATGAGCAGTTCTTC

V: TRBV4-2
J: TRBJ2-1
size: many
D: TRBD2
CDR3: CASSPREGESNEQFF
DNA: TGTGCCAGCAGCCCCCGGGAGGGGGAATCCAATGAGCAGTTCTTC

V: TRBV7-9
J: TRBJ2-3
size: .
D: .
CDR3: CASSLGSYSTDTQYF
DNA: TGTGCCAGCAGCTTAGGAAGCTACAGCACAGATACGCAGTATTTT

V: TRBV6-5
J: TRBJ2-2
size: .
D: .
CDR3: CASSWGVGSTGELFF
DNA: TGTGCCAGCAGTTGGGGGGTGGGGAGCACCGGGGAGCTGTTTTTT

V: TRBV6-1
J: TRBJ1-2
size: .
D: TRBD1
CDR3: CASSSERGLDGYTF
DNA: TGTGCCAGCAGTTCTGAAAGGGGGCTAGATGGCTACACCTTC

V: TRBV27
J: TRBJ1-2
size: .
D: TRBD1
CDR3: CASRKGQGRANYGYTF
DNA: TGTGCCAGCAGAAAGGGACAGGGGCGAGCTAACTATGGCTACACCTTC

V: TRBV7-2
J: TRBJ2-3
size: .
D: .
CDR3: CASSLLQGSQYF
DNA: TGTGCCAGCAGCTTACTCCAGGGTTCGCAGTATTTT

V: TRBV30
J: TRBJ2-3
size: .
D: .
CDR3: CAWSVMASYTDTQYF
DNA: TGTGCCTGGAGTGTAATGGCTAGCTACACAGATACGCAGTATTTT

V: TRBV5-6
J: TRBJ1-2
size: once
D: .
CDR3: CASSPDRDYGYTF
DNA: TGTGCCAGCAGCCCAGACAGAGACTATGGCTACACCTTC

V: TRBV5-1
J: TRBJ1-1
size: once
D: TRBD1
CDR3: CASSLATGQAEAFF
DNA: TGCGCCAGCAGCTTGGCCACAGGACAGGCTGAAGCTTTCTTT

V: TRBV28
J: TRBJ2-1
size: .
D: .
CDR3: CASSPGEADEQFF
DNA: TGTGCCAGCAGTCCTGGCGAAGCGGATGAGCAGTTCTTC

V: TRBV5-1
J: TRBJ1-2
size: .
D: .
CDR3: CASSLSADSIYNYGYTF
DNA: TGCGCCAGCAGCTTGTCTGCAGACTCAATCTATAACTATGGCTACACCTTC

V: TRBV10-3
J: TRBJ2-1
size: once
D: TRBD2
CDR3: CAISGTSSYNEQFF
DNA: TGTGCCATCAGTGGGACTAGCAGCTACAATGAGCAGTTCTTC

V: TRBV19
J: TRBJ1-1
size: few
D: .
CDR3: CASSTDGRENTEAFF
DNA: TGTGCCAGTAGTACCGATGGACGGGAGAACACTGAAGCTTTCTTT

V: TRBV10-3
J: TRBJ1-1
size: .
D: .
CDR3: CAISDREDTEAFF
DNA: TGTGCCATCAGTGACAGGGAGGACACTGAAGCTTTCTTT

V: TRBV7-2
J: TRBJ1-2
size: .
D: TRBD1
CDR3: CASNPKPKGQNYGYTF
DNA: TGTGCCAGCAACCCGAAGCCGAAGGGACAGAACTATGGCTACACCTTC

V: TRBV2
J: TRBJ2-1
size: .
D: TRBD2
CDR3: CASSEGDSGNEQFF
DNA: TGTGCCAGCAGTGAGGGAGATAGCGGGAATGAGCAGTTCTTC

V: TRBV6-6
J: TRBJ2-5
size: .
D: TRBD2
CDR3: CASTLAGGGQETQYF
DNA: TGTGCCAGCACCTTAGCGGGGGGAGGGCAAGAGACCCAGTACTTC

V: TRBV5-4
J: TRBJ1-1
size: once
D: TRBD1
CDR3: CASSSRDRESAAFF
DNA: TGTGCCAGCAGCTCCCGGGACAGGGAGAGCGCAGCTTTCTTT

V: TRBV13
J: TRBJ1-1
size: .
D: .
CDR3: CASIALKMNTEAFF
DNA: TGTGCCAGCATCGCACTTAAGATGAACACTGAAGCTTTCTTT

V: TRBV10-2
J: TRBJ1-5
size: once
D: .
CDR3: CASSESIRVNQPQHF
DNA: TGCGCCAGCAGTGAGTCGATCAGGGTCAATCAGCCCCAGCATTTT

V: TRBV5-5
J: TRBJ1-1
size: .
D: .
CDR3: CASSFSINTEAFF
DNA: TGTGCCAGCAGCTTCAGTATCAACACTGAAGCTTTCTTT

V: TRBV2
J: TRBJ1-3
size: .
D: .
CDR3: CASREGPGNTIYF
DNA: TGTGCCAGCAGGGAGGGTCCCGGAAACACCATATATTTT

V: TRBV28
J: TRBJ2-1
size: .
D: .
CDR3: CASSYGGNEQFF
DNA: TGTGCCAGCAGTTACGGAGGCAATGAGCAGTTCTTC

V: TRBV6-1
J: TRBJ1-2
size: .
D: TRBD1
CDR3: CASTRTGVRSYGYTF
DNA: TGTGCCAGCACTCGGACAGGGGTCAGATCCTATGGCTACACCTTC

V: TRBV9
J: TRBJ2-1
size: .
D: TRBD2
CDR3: CASSVGESLAVSYNEQFF
DNA: TGTGCCAGCAGCGTCGGCGAGTCGCTAGCGGTCTCGTACAATGAGCAGTTCTTC

V: TRBV7-9
J: TRBJ2-2
size: .
D: TRBD2
CDR3: CASNAGGGELFF
DNA: TGTGCCAGCAACGCGGGGGGAGGGGAGCTGTTTTTT

V: TRBV9
J: TRBJ2-7
size: once
D: TRBD2
CDR3: CASSPISGTSTYEQYF
DNA: TGTGCCAGCAGCCCTATAAGCGGGACTAGCACCTACGAGCAGTACTTC